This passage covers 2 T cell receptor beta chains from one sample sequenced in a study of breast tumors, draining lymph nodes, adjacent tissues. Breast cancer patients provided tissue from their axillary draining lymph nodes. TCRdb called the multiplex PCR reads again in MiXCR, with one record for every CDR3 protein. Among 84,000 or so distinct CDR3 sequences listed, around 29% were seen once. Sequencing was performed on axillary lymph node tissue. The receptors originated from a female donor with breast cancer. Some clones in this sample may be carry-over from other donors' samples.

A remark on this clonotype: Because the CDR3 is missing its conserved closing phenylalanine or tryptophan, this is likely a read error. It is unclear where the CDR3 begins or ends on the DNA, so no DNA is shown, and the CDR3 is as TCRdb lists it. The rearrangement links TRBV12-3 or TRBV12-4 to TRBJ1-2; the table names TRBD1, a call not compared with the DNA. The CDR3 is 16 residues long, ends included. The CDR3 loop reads CASSFIPGQGSYGYTL.

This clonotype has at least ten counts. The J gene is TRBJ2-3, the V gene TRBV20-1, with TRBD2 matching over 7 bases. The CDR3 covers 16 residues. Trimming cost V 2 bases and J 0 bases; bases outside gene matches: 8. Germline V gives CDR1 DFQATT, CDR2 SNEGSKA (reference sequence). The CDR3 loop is CSARRLAGGSTDTQYF. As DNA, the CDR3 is TGCAGTGCTAGACGATTAGCGGGCGGTAGCACAGATACGCAGTATTTT.